This TCR beta chain is from a study of T cells in Graves' hyperthyroidism and ophthalmopathy. Whole-study results and caveats: Blood also carried most thyroid clonotypes expanded above 0.001.

The CDR3 has 13 residues. Germline V gene data show CDR1 as DFQATT and CDR2 as SNEGSKA (reference sequence). The germline V and J ends were trimmed by 3 bases and 5 bases, with 14 bases remaining between them. Diagnostic decisions used clinical symptoms, serum thyroxine and TRAb, thyroid ultrasound and orbital computed tomography. Amplification targeted TCR beta CDR3 regions from RNA transcripts. TCR CDR3 underwent first-round RT-PCR with the HTBI primer set. TCRdb passed the multiplex PCR reads through MiXCR, listing each CDR3 protein once. The table shows some 350,000 distinct CDR3 sequences, with roughly 13% occurring only once. Notes on this clonotype: Its antigen is not identified. A much larger clone sits a single nucleotide away, making a read error possible.

This sequence originates from a woman aged 40 to 50 with Graves' ophthalmopathy. The V gene is TRBV20-1, the J gene TRBJ2-7; D is possibly TRBD1 (6 bases). Material for sequencing was blood. In nucleotides, the CDR3 is TGCAGTGCTAGGGAAACAGGGACCCACGAGCAGTACTTC. Translated: CSARETGTHEQYF.